This TCR beta chain was identified during a study of blood T cell repertoires in COVID-19. At the level of the study: The origin of the acute and convalescent COVID-19 samples was the United States, Italy and Spain. Sample material is recorded as cDNA or gDNA derived from T cells, B-cell-depleted T cells, or PBMCs.

Trimming stripped 3 bases from V and 9 bases from J, with 6 bases between. The CDR3 sequence is 11 residues long. Germline CDR1 LGHNT, CDR2 FRNRAP. How the authors handled the data: Reference gene primer amplification yielded estimated nucleated cell counts. The table came from immunoSEQ multiplex PCR; TCRdb's copy has only in-frame clones and leaves some out. That table supplies the V and J calls and clone size; D and trimming were determined from the DNA. The sample carries about 150,000 clones, 87% recorded once. The sequence derives from a man aged 50 or older who had recovered from COVID-19. Input material: peripheral blood. The rearrangement uses TRBV12-5 and TRBJ2-1, with no clear D. The CDR3 DNA reads TGTGCTAGTGGTTTACAGCCTGAGCAGTTCTTC. It translates to CASGLQPEQFF.